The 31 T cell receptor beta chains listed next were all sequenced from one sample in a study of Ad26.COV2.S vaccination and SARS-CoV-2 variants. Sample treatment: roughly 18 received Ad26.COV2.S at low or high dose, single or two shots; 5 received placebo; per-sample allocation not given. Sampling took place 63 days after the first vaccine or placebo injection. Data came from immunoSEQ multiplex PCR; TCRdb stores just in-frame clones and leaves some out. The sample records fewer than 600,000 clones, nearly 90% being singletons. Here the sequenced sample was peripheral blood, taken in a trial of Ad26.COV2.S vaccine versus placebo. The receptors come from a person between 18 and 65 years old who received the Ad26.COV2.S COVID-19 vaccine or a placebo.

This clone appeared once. The CDR3 DNA is TGTGCCAGCTCACCCCAGCCTGGAAACACCATATATTTT. It encodes CASSPQPGNTIYF. This chain uses TRBV18 with TRBJ1-3; D ambiguous. This CDR3 contains 13 residues. The V end was cut by 3 bases, the J end by 2 bases, with 5 bases between. The germline V gene has CDR1 KGHSH and CDR2 LQKENI.

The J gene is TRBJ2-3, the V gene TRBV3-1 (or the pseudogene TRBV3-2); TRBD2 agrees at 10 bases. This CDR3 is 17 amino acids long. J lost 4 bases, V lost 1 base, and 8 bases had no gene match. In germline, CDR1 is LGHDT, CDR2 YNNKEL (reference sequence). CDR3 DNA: TGTGCCAGCAGCCAAGCCCCACTAGCGGGAATGGCAGATACGCAGTATTTT. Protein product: CASSQAPLAGMADTQYF.

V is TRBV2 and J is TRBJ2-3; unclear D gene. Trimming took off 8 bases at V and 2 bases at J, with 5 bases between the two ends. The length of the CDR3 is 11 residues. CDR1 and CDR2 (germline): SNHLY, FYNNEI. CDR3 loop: CASGYTDTQYF. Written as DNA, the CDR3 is TGTGCCAGCGGTTACACAGATACGCAGTATTTT. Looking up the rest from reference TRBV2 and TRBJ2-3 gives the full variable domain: EPEVTQTPSHQVTQMGQEVILRCVPISNHLYFYWYRQILGQKVEFLVSFYNNEISEKSEIFDDQFSVERPDGSNFTLKIRSTKLEDSAMYFCASGYTDTQYFGPGTRLTVL.

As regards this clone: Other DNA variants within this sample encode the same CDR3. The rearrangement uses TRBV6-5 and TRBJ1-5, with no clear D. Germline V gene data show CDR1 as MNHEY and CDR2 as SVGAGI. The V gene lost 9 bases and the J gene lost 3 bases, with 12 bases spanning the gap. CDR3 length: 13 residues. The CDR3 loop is CASREGNNQPQHF. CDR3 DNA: TGTGCCAGTCGAGAGGGTAACAATCAGCCCCAGCATTTT.

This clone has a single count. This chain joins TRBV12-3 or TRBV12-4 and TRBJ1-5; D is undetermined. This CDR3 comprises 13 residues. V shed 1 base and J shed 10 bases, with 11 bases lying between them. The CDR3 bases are TGTGCCAGCAGTTTAGATCCGCCGGACCCCCAGCATTTT. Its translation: CASSLDPPDPQHF.

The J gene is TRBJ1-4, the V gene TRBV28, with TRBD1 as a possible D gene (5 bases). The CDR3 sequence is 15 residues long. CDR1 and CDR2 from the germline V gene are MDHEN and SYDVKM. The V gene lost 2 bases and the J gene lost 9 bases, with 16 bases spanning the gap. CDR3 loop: CASSLIGQDSKKLFF. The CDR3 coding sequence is TGTGCCAGCAGTTTAATCGGACAAGATTCGAAAAAACTGTTTTTT.

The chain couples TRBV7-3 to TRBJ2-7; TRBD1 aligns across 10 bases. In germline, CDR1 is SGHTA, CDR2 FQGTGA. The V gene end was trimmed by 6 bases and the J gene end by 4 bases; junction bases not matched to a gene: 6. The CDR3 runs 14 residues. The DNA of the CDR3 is TGTGCCAGCAGGACGGGACAGGGGAGGTACGAGCAGTACTTC. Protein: CASRTGQGRYEQYF.

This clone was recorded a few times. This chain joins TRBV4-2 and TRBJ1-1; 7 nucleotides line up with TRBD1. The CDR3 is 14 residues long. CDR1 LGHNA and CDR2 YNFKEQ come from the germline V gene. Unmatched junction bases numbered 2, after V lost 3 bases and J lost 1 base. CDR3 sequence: CASSHGTANTEAFF. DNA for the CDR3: TGTGCCAGCAGCCATGGGACAGCGAACACTGAAGCTTTCTTT.

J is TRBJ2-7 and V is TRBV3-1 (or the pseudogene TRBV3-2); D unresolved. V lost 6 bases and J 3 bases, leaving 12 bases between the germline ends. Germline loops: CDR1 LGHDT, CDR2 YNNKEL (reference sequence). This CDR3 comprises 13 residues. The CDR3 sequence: CASSHNRGYEQYF. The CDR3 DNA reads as TGTGCCAGCAGTCACAACCGAGGCTACGAGCAGTACTTC.

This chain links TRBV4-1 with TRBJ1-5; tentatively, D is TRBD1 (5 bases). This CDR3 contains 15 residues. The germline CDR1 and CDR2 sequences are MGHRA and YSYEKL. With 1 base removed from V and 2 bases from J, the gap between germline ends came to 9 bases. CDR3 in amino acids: CASSQGGMGNQPQHF. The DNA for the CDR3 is TGCGCCAGCAGCCAAGGGGGGATGGGCAATCAGCCCCAGCATTTT.

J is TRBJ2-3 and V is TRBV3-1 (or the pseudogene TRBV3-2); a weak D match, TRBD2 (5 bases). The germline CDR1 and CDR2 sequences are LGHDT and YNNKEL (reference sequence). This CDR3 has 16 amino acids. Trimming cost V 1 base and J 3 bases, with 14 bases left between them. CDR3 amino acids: CASSQGTGRPTDTQYF. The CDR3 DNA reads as TGTGCCAGCAGCCAAGGGACTGGACGTCCTACAGATACGCAGTATTTT.

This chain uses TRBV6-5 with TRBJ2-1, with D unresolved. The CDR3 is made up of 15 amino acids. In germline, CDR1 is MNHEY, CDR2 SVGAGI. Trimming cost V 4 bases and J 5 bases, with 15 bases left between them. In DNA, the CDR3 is TGTGCCAGCAGTTCGAACTGGCAGGCGAACAATGAGCAGTTCTTC. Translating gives CASSSNWQANNEQFF.

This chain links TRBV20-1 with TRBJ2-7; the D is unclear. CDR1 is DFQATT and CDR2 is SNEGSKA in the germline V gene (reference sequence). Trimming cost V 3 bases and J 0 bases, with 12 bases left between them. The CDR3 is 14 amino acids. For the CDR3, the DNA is TGCAGTGCTAGTTCGGACCAAATCTCCTACGAGCAGTACTTC. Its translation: CSASSDQISYEQYF.

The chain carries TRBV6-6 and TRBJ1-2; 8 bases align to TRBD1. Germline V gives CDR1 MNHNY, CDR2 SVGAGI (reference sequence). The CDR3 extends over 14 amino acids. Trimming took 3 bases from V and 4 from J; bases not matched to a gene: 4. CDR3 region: CASSYSTGAYGYTF. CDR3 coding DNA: TGTGCCAGCAGTTATTCGACAGGGGCCTATGGCTACACCTTC.

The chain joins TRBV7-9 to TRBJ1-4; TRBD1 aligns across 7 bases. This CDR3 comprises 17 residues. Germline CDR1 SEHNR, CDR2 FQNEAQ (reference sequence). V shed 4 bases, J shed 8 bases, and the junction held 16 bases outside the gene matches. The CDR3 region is CASSSVSTGVSGEKLFF. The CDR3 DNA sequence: TGTGCCAGCAGCTCAGTCAGCACAGGGGTTTCTGGGGAAAAACTGTTTTTT.

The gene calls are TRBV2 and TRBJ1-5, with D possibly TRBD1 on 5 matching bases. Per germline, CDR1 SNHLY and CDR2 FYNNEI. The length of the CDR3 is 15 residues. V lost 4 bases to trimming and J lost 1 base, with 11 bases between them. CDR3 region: CASSGGRRSNQPQHF. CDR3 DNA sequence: TGTGCCAGCAGTGGGGGGAGACGGAGCAATCAGCCCCAGCATTTT.

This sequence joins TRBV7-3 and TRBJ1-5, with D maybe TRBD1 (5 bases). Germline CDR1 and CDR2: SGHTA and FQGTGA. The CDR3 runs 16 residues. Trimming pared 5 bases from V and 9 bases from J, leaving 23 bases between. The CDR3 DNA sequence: TGTGCCAGCAGCCACTGGACAAGGGTCGACCATGGGCCCCAGCATTTT. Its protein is CASSHWTRVDHGPQHF.

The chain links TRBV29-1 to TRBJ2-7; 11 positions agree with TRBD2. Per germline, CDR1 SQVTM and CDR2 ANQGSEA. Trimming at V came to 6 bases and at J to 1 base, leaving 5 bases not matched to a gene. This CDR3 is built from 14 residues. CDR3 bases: TGCAGCGTCGGGGGACTAGCGGAATCCTACGAGCAGTACTTC. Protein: CSVGGLAESYEQYF.

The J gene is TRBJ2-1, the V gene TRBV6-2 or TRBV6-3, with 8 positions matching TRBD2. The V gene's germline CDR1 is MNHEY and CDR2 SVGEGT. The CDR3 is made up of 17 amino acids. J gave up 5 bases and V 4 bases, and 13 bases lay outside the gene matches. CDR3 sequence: CASSSLGRGKLNNEQFF. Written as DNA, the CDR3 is TGTGCCAGCAGTTCCCTCGGGAGGGGGAAGCTTAACAATGAGCAGTTCTTC.

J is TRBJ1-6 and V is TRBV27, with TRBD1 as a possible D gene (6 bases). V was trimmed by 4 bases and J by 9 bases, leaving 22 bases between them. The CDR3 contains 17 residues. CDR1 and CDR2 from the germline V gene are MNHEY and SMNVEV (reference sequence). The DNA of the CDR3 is TGTGCCAGCAGTTCGCCCAAACACACAGGGCTTGGTTCACCCCTCCACTTT. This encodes CASSSPKHTGLGSPLHF.

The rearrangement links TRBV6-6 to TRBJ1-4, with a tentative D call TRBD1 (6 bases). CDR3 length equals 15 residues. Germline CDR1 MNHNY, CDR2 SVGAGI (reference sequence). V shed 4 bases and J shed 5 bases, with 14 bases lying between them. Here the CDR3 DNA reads TGTGCCAGCAGTTGGATGGGACACACCAATGAAAAACTGTTTTTT. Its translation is CASSWMGHTNEKLFF.

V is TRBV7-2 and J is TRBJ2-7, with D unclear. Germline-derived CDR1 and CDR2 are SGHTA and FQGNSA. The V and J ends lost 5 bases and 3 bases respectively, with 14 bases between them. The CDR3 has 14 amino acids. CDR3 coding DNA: TGTGCCAGCAGCCCATCTACAAGCCGCTACGAGCAGTACTTC. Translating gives CASSPSTSRYEQYF.

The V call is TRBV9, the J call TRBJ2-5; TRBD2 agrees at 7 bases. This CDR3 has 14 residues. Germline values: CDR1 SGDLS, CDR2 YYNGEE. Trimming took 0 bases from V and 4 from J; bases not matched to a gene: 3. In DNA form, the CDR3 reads TGTGCCAGCAGCGTAGGCTGGGGGGGAGAGACCCAGTACTTC. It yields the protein CASSVGWGGETQYF. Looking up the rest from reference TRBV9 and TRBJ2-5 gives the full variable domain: DSGVTQTPKHLITATGQRVTLRCSPRSGDLSVYWYQQSLDQGLQFLIQYYNGEERAKGNILERFSAQQFPDLHSELNLSSLELGDSALYFCASSVGWGGETQYFGPGTRLLVL.

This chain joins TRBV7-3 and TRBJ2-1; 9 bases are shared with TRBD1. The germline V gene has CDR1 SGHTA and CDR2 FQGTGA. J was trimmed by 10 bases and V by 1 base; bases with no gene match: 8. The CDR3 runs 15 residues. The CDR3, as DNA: TGTGCCAGCAGCTTAAGCGGGACAGGGCTTCGAGAGCAGTTCTTC. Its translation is CASSLSGTGLREQFF.

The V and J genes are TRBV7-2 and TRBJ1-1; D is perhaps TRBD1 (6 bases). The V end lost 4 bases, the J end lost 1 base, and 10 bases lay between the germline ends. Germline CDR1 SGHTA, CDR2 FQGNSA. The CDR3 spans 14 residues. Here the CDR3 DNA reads TGTGCCAGCAGCTCGACAGGCGGGAACACTGAAGCTTTCTTT. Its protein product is CASSSTGGNTEAFF.

The CDR3 DNA follows: TGCGCCAGCAGCCAAGCCCGAGCCGGGGGGCGAGCGGCTTTCTTT. The encoded protein is CASSQARAGGRAAFF. The J gene is TRBJ1-1, the V gene TRBV4-1; possibly TRBD1 for D (6 bases). This CDR3 has 15 amino acids. Germline-derived CDR1 and CDR2 are MGHRA and YSYEKL. Trimming took off 1 base at V and 11 bases at J, with 20 bases between the two ends.

In DNA, the CDR3 is TGTGCCAGCAGCCAACGGACTAGCGGGAGAGGAATCTACAATGAGCAGTTCTTC. Translated: CASSQRTSGRGIYNEQFF. The J gene is TRBJ2-1, the V gene TRBV3-1 (or the pseudogene TRBV3-2); TRBD2 matches 13 bases. V gave up 2 bases and J gave up 3 bases; unmatched junction bases: 7. Germline V gives CDR1 LGHDT, CDR2 YNNKEL (reference sequence). This CDR3 contains 18 residues.

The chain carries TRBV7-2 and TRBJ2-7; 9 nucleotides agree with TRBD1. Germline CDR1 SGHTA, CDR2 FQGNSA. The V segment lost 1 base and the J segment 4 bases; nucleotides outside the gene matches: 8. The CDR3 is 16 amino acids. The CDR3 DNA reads TGTGCCAGCAGCTTAGGACCGCCCGGACAGGGGTACGAGCAGTACTTC. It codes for CASSLGPPGQGYEQYF.

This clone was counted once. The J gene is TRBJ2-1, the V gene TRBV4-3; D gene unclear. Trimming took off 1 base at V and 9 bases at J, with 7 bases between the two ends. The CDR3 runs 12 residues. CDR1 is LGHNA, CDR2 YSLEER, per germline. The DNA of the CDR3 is TGCGCCAGCAGCCAAGTGTCGAGTGAGCAGTTCTTC. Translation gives CASSQVSSEQFF.

CDR3 sequence reads: CASSDWTTAFF. The CDR3 coding sequence is TGTGCCAGCAGTGATTGGACCACAGCTTTCTTT. The chain recombines TRBV25-1 with TRBJ1-1; no reliable D call. V gave up 3 bases and J gave up 10 bases, with 9 bases separating them. Germline V gene lookup returns CDR1 MGHDK and CDR2 SYGVNS. The CDR3 runs to 11 residues.

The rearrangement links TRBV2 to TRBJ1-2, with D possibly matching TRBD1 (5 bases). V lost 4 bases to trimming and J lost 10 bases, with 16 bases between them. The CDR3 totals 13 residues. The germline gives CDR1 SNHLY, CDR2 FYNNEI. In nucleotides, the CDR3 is TGTGCCAGCAGTGCTGAGACTCCCGGGGCCTACACCTTC. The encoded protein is CASSAETPGAYTF. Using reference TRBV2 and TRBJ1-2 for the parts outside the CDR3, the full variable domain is EPEVTQTPSHQVTQMGQEVILRCVPISNHLYFYWYRQILGQKVEFLVSFYNNEISEKSEIFDDQFSVERPDGSNFTLKIRSTKLEDSAMYFCASSAETPGAYTFGSGTRLTVV.